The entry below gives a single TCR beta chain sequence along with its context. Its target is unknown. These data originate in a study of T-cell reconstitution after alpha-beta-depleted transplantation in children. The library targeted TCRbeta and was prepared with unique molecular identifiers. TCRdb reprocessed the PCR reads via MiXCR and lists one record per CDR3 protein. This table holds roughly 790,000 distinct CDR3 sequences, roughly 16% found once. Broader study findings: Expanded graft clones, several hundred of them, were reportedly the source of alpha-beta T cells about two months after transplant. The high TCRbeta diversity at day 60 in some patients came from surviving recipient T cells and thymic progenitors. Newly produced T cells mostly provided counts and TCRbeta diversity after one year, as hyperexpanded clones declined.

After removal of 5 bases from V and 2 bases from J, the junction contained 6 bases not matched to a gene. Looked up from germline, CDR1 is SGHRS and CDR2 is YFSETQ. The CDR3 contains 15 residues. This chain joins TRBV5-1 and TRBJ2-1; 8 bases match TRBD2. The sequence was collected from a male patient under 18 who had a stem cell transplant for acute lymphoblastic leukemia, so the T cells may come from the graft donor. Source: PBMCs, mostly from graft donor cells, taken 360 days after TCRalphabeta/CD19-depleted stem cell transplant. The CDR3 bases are TGCGCCAGCAGACAAGCGGGAGTGACCTACAATGAGCAGTTCTTC. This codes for CASRQAGVTYNEQFF.